Each of the 22 T cell receptor beta chains below was sequenced from the same sample in a study of blood T cells in healthy people across ages. Through a sample-barcoded 5' primer and a J-beta primer mix, a second PCR was run for about 6 to 11 cycles. One entry per CDR3 protein results from TCRdb running MiXCR on the 5' RACE reads. The data hold approximately 700,000 distinct CDR3 sequences, with 32% observed a single time. Sequences were obtained from blood. The receptor source for this set is a woman aged 80 or over in good health.

Concerning this clonotype: A much larger clone is a single base away; this may be a read error. The chain couples TRBV2 to TRBJ1-2; D is possibly TRBD1 (5 bases). The CDR3 is made up of 13 amino acids. The germline V gene encodes CDR1 SNHLY and CDR2 FYNNEI. CDR3 sequence: CVSNIGGVVGYTF. The CDR3 nucleotides read TGTGTCAGCAACATCGGGGGGGTCGTTGGCTACACCTTC. The full variable domain, its missing parts supplied by reference TRBV2 and TRBJ1-2, is EPEVTQTPSHQVTQMGQEVILRCVPISNHLYFYWYRQILGQKVEFLVSFYNNEISEKSEIFDDQFSVERPDGSNFTLKIRSTKLEDSAMYFCVSNIGGVVGYTFGSGTRLTVV.

At least ten counts were recorded for this clonotype. The V gene is TRBV27, the J gene TRBJ1-6; D might be TRBD1 (6 bases). Germline V gene lookup returns CDR1 MNHEY and CDR2 SMNVEV (reference sequence). Between the trimmed V and J ends, which lost 0 bases and 10 bases, there was a span of 13 bases. The length of the CDR3 is 15 residues. This chain's CDR3 is CASSLSQGNRSPLHF. The CDR3, as DNA: TGTGCCAGCAGTTTATCCCAGGGGAACAGATCACCCCTCCACTTT.

The genes are TRBV6-5 and TRBJ2-3, with 8 bases matching TRBD2. CDR1 MNHEY and CDR2 SVGAGI come from the germline V gene. The ends lost 3 bases at V and 6 bases at J; junction bases unmatched: 11. The CDR3 has 16 residues. This CDR3 reads CASSYLGGGTRDTQYF. CDR3 sequence (DNA): TGTGCCAGCAGTTATCTCGGGGGAGGGACTAGGGATACGCAGTATTTT.

The sample holds many counts of this clonotype. CDR3 region: CASSRAHGAYEQYF. The CDR3, as DNA: TGTGCCAGCAGTCGGGCCCACGGGGCCTACGAGCAGTACTTC. The V gene is TRBV12-3 or TRBV12-4, the J gene TRBJ2-7; possibly TRBD2 for D (5 bases). The CDR3 extends over 14 amino acids. Trimming took 5 bases from V and 2 from J, leaving 13 bases between them.

In this sample, this clonotype turned up many times. V is TRBV12-3 or TRBV12-4 and J is TRBJ1-5; 9 bases agree with TRBD1. This CDR3 has 14 residues. V lost 7 bases, J lost 7 bases, and 8 bases stayed unmatched. The CDR3 loop is CASTQNRGLQPQHF. The CDR3 coding sequence is TGTGCCAGCACTCAGAACAGGGGGCTCCAGCCCCAGCATTTT.

This clonotype was picked up a small number of times. This sequence may be a read error, since a much larger clone differs from it by one base. The chain is built from TRBV12-3 or TRBV12-4 and TRBJ2-7, with 7 bases fitting TRBD1. The trim removed 6 bases at V and 1 base at J, leaving 6 bases unmatched. The CDR3 runs to 14 residues. DNA for the CDR3: TGTGCCAGCAGGTCCGGGACAGTTTCCTACGAGCAGTACTTC. Its translation: CASRSGTVSYEQYF.

V gene TRBV20-1 combines with J gene TRBJ2-7; a weak D match, TRBD2 (6 bases). CDR1 DFQATT and CDR2 SNEGSKA come from the germline V gene (reference sequence). The CDR3 runs to 13 residues. V was trimmed by 5 bases and J by 0 bases, leaving 11 bases between them. The CDR3 DNA follows: TGCAGTGCTCTCCCCGGGAGCTCCTACGAGCAGTACTTC. Its translation is CSALPGSSYEQYF.

This clonotype was detected ten times or more. This chain links TRBV4-2 with TRBJ1-2; no definite D call. Trimming removed 0 bases at V and 4 bases at J, with 9 bases between. Germline V gene sequence: CDR1 LGHNA, CDR2 YNFKEQ. This CDR3 region has 14 residues. CDR3 protein: CASSQERQTYGYTF. The CDR3 DNA reads TGTGCCAGCAGCCAAGAACGGCAGACCTATGGCTACACCTTC.

In DNA form, the CDR3 reads TGCGCCAGCAGCCTCGGGATGGGGGCGAAGTACTTC. Translating gives CASSLGMGAKYF. V usage is TRBV4-1 and J usage is TRBJ2-7; tentative D call: TRBD1 (6 bases). The V end was cut by 4 bases, the J end by 11 bases, with 15 bases between. There are 12 residues in the CDR3. Germline V gene sequence: CDR1 MGHRA, CDR2 YSYEKL.

In DNA, the CDR3 is TGTGCCAGCAGCCAAGTTTGGACTGAAGCTTTCTTT. Translation: CASSQVWTEAFF. The gene calls are TRBV3-1 and TRBJ1-1, with D unclear. There are 12 residues in the CDR3. Germline lookup yields CDR1 LGHDT and CDR2 YNNKEL (reference sequence). The ends were cut back, 1 base at V and 5 bases at J, with 5 bases in the middle. Together with reference TRBV3-1 and TRBJ1-1, the CDR3 gives the full variable domain: DTAVSQTPKYLVTQMGNDKSIKCEQNLGHDTMYWYKQDSKKFLKIMFSYNNKELIINETVPNRFSPKSPDKAHLNLHINSLELGDSAVYFCASSQVWTEAFFGQGTRLTVV.

This clonotype was counted many times. This sequence joins TRBV7-2 and TRBJ2-3; 16 nucleotides line up with TRBD2. Germline V gene lookup returns CDR1 SGHTA and CDR2 FQGNSA. V lost 2 bases and J lost 3; bases outside the gene matches: 8. The CDR3 is 19 residues long. CDR3 in amino acids: CASSLILGTSGGATDTQYF. CDR3 DNA sequence: TGTGCCAGCAGCTTAATACTGGGGACTAGCGGGGGGGCAACAGATACGCAGTATTTT.

This sequence joins TRBV6-5 and TRBJ1-1; D not certain. The CDR3 spans 14 residues. Trimming removed 6 bases at V and 8 bases at J, with 19 bases between. Germline V gene sequence: CDR1 MNHEY, CDR2 SVGAGI. In DNA, the CDR3 is TGTGCCAGCAGACATCTCCCGGGGTATGACGAAGCTTTCTTT. Residues: CASRHLPGYDEAFF.

This clonotype occurred many times. J is TRBJ1-2 and V is TRBV7-9; 10 bases fit TRBD1. J lost 8 bases, V lost 3 bases, and 3 bases had no gene match. Germline V gene lookup returns CDR1 SEHNR and CDR2 FQNEAQ (reference sequence). The CDR3 runs to 13 residues. As DNA, the CDR3 is TGTGCCAGCAGCTTCGGGACAGGGGTCGGCTACACCTTC. It specifies CASSFGTGVGYTF.

The chain joins TRBV7-9 to TRBJ1-4; D is unresolved. V was shortened by 5 bases and J by 8 bases, with 15 bases between the two germline ends. CDR3 size: 14 residues. Germline values: CDR1 SEHNR, CDR2 FQNEAQ (reference sequence). CDR3 in DNA: TGTGCCAGCAGCACGATCGAAGGTATGGAAAAACTGTTTTTT. Translated, it gives CASSTIEGMEKLFF. Supplemented by reference TRBV7-9 and TRBJ1-4, the full variable domain reads DTGVSQNPRHKITKRGQNVTFRCDPISEHNRLYWYRQTLGQGPEFLTYFQNEAQLEKSRLLSDRFSAERPKGSFSTLEIQRTEQGDSAMYLCASSTIEGMEKLFFGSGTQLSVL.

This clonotype came up a few times. The V call is TRBV12-3 or TRBV12-4, the J call TRBJ2-2; TRBD1 might be the D (6 bases). V lost 8 bases, J lost 5 bases, and 12 bases lay in between. The CDR3 has 13 amino acids. The CDR3 protein is CASRLQGTGELFF. CDR3 DNA sequence: TGTGCCAGCCGGCTACAGGGAACCGGGGAGCTGTTTTTT.

The chain recombines TRBV12-3 or TRBV12-4 with TRBJ2-2; D is possibly TRBD1 (5 bases). The CDR3 is 14 residues long. With 6 bases removed from V and 1 base from J, the gap between germline ends came to 9 bases. The CDR3 is CASRVTGNTGELFF. For the CDR3, the DNA is TGTGCCAGCAGGGTTACAGGGAACACCGGGGAGCTGTTTTTT.

This clonotype was observed a handful of times. V usage is TRBV6-6 and J usage is TRBJ1-4; D unresolved. Trimming stripped 8 bases from V and 8 bases from J, with 12 bases between. The CDR3 is 12 amino acids. Germline V gene sequence: CDR1 MNHNY, CDR2 SVGAGI (reference sequence). The CDR3 here is CASRPEWEKLFF. In DNA form, the CDR3 reads TGTGCCAGCCGTCCCGAGTGGGAAAAACTGTTTTTT.

This clonotype was counted between two and nine times. A much larger clone lies a single base off, so this may be a read error. The chain recombines TRBV9 with TRBJ2-6; perhaps D is TRBD1 or TRBD2 (6 bases each). Germline CDR1 and CDR2: SGDLS and YYNGEE. The CDR3 has 15 amino acids. The CDR3 loop is CASSVEGTGADVLTF. The DNA for the CDR3 is TGTGCCAGCAGCGTAGAAGGGACGGGGGCCGACGTCCTGACTTTC.

For this clonotype: This may stem from a read error, because a much larger clone lies one nucleotide away. The gene calls are TRBV28 and TRBJ2-6; TRBD2 aligns across 8 bases. This CDR3 comprises 18 residues. Germline CDR1 MDHEN, CDR2 SYDVKM. CDR3 in amino acids: CAGSPPGGALTGANVLTF. DNA of the CDR3: TGTGCCGGCAGTCCCCCGGGGGGGGCCTTGACTGGGGCCAACGTCCTGACTTTC.

This clonotype was seen many times. The chain carries TRBV5-6 and TRBJ1-5; 8 nucleotides line up with TRBD1. The CDR3 is made up of 14 amino acids. The germline V gene has CDR1 SGHDT and CDR2 YYEEEE. V was clipped by 3 bases and J by 3 bases; unmatched bases: 2. In DNA form, the CDR3 reads TGTGCCAGCAGCTACAGGGGGTTCAATCAGCCCCAGCATTTT. Its translation is CASSYRGFNQPQHF.

This clonotype was seen many times. The V call is TRBV7-6, the J call TRBJ2-7; TRBD1 matches 8 bases. Losses at the gene ends were 1 base for V and 6 bases for J; bases not matched to a gene: 8. The length of the CDR3 is 15 residues. Germline CDR1 and CDR2: SGHVS and FNYEAQ. CDR3 sequence reads: CASSLEGQGAVEQYF. The DNA for the CDR3 is TGTGCCAGCAGCTTAGAGGGGCAGGGGGCCGTCGAGCAGTACTTC.

The chain combines TRBV6-6 with TRBJ2-1, with 8 bases lining up with TRBD1. Germline trimming cut 0 bases from V and 4 bases from J; bases unmatched to any gene: 2. The CDR3 totals 15 residues. From germline, CDR1 is MNHNY and CDR2 SVGAGI (reference sequence). In DNA, the CDR3 is TGTGCCAGCAGTTACTCAACAGGGGGTTACAATGAGCAGTTCTTC. Translation gives CASSYSTGGYNEQFF.